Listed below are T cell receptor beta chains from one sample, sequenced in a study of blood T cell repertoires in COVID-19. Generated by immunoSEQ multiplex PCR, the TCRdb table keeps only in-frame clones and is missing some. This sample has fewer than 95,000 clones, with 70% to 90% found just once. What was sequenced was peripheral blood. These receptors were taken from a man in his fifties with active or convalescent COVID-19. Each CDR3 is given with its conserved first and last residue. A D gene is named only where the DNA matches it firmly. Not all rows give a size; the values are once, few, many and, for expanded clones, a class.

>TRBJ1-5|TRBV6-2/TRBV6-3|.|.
CASSLVYSYSGTQPQHF
TGTGCCAGCAGTCTGGTATATAGTTATTCGGGGACACAGCCCCAGCATTTT
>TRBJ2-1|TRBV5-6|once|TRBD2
CASSQLAGGVLSYNEQFF
TGTGCCAGCAGCCAACTAGCGGGGGGCGTCCTCTCCTACAATGAGCAGTTCTTC
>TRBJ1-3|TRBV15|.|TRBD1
CATSRDPGQAVSGNTIYF
TGTGCCACCAGCAGAGATCCAGGACAGGCCGTCTCTGGAAACACCATATATTTT
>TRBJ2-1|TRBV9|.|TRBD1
CASSATGSPYNEQFF
TGTGCCAGCAGCGCGACAGGGAGTCCCTACAATGAGCAGTTCTTC
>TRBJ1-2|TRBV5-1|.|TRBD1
CASSLEGQGYGYTF
TGCGCCAGCAGCTTGGAGGGACAGGGCTATGGCTACACCTTC
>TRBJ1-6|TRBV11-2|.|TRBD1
CASSLVTGDSYNSPLHF
TGTGCCAGCAGCTTAGTGACAGGGGACTCCTATAATTCACCCCTCCACTTT
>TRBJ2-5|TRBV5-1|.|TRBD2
CASSLGLTSGRQETQYF
TGCGCCAGCAGCTTGGGCCTGACTAGCGGGAGGCAGGAGACCCAGTACTTC
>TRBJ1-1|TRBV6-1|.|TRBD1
CASSERGTLGGFNTEAFF
TGTGCCAGCAGTGAACGGGGTACTTTAGGGGGCTTTAACACTGAAGCTTTCTTT
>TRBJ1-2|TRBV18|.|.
CASSPEQESYYGYTF
TGTGCCAGCTCACCAGAACAGGAATCCTACTATGGCTACACCTTC
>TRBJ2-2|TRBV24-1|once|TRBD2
CATSDWGLAGVNGGELFF
TGTGCCACCAGTGATTGGGGACTAGCGGGAGTTAATGGCGGGGAGCTGTTTTTT
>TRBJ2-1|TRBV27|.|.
CASRLRDRGWTSAHNEQFF
TGTGCCAGCAGGCTCAGGGACAGGGGCTGGACTAGCGCCCACAATGAGCAGTTCTTC
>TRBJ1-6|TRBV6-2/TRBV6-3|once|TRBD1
CASSYSIPRTGLHPLHF
TGTGCCAGCAGTTACTCGATTCCGAGGACAGGTCTCCATCCCCTCCACTTT
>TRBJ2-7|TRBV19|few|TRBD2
CASSIEGAGAGEQYF
TGTGCCAGTAGTATAGAAGGAGCGGGAGCTGGGGAGCAGTACTTC
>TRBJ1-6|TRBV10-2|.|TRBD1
CASRRVQGIDYNSPLHF
TGCGCCAGCAGGAGAGTACAGGGGATTGACTATAATTCACCCCTCCACTTT
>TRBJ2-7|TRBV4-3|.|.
CASSPSLAHEQYF
TGCGCCAGCAGCCCCTCTCTAGCCCACGAGCAGTACTTC
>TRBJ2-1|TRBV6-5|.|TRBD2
CASSGTSGGEQFF
TGTGCCAGCAGCGGGACTAGCGGGGGCGAGCAGTTCTTC
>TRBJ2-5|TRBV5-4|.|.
CASSLGQGARNQETQYF
TGTGCCAGCAGCTTGGGGCAGGGCGCGAGAAATCAAGAGACCCAGTACTTC
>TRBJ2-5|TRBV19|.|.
CASSKPDRAAQYF
TGTGCCAGTAGCAAACCCGACCGCGCGGCCCAGTACTTC
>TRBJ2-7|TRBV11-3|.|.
CASSPTVESSEQYF
TGTGCCAGCAGCCCTACTGTAGAGTCGTCCGAGCAGTACTTC
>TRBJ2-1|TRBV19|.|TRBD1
CASSIGLDRGVSFF
TGTGCCAGTAGTATTGGCCTGGACAGGGGCGTCTCGTTCTTC
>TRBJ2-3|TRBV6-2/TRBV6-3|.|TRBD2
CASSYVRAGGPQDTQYF
TGTGCCAGCAGTTACGTGCGGGCGGGAGGGCCACAGGATACGCAGTATTTT
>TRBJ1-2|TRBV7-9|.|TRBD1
CASSLFTGAHRANYGYTF
TGTGCCAGCAGCTTATTCACAGGGGCCCACCGAGCTAACTATGGCTACACCTTC
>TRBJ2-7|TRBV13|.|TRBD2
CASSSGTSETYEQYF
TGTGCCAGCAGTTCCGGGACTAGCGAAACGTACGAGCAGTACTTC
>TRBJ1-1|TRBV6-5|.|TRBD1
CASSRTGGNTEAFF
TGTGCCAGCAGTCGGACAGGGGGGAACACTGAAGCTTTCTTT
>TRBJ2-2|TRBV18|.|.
CASSPRRLGSSNTGELFF
TGTGCCAGCTCACCACGTCGCCTAGGCAGTTCGAACACCGGGGAGCTGTTTTTT
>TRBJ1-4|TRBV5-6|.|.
CASSLDPAGTNEKLFF
TGTGCCAGCAGCTTGGACCCTGCAGGAACTAATGAAAAACTGTTTTTT
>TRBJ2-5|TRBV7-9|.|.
CASSLQETQYF
TGTGCCAGCAGCCTCCAGGAGACCCAGTACTTC
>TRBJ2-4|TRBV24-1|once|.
CATSEGSGKNIQYF
TGTGCCACCAGTGAAGGTAGCGGAAAAAACATTCAGTACTTC
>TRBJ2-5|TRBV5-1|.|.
CASSAVSGGVEETQYF
TGCGCCAGCAGCGCCGTTTCCGGGGGAGTTGAGGAGACCCAGTACTTC
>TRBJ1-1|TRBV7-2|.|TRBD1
CASSPPTGGNTEAFF
TGTGCCAGCAGCCCCCCGACAGGGGGGAACACTGAAGCTTTCTTT
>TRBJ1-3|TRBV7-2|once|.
CASSTNRGGNTIYF
TGTGCCAGCAGCACCAATCGGGGGGGAAACACCATATATTTT
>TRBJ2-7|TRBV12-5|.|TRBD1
CASGLAMGQGALAYEQYF
TGTGCTAGTGGTTTGGCGATGGGACAGGGGGCCTTAGCCTACGAGCAGTACTTC
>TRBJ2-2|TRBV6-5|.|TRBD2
CASSKREGNTGELFF
TGTGCCAGCAGTAAGCGGGAGGGGAACACCGGGGAGCTGTTTTTT
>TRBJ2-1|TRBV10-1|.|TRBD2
CASSPSGSLNEQFF
TGCGCCAGCAGCCCTAGCGGCAGCCTCAATGAGCAGTTCTTC
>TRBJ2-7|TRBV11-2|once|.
CASSLVRGTSSYEQYF
TGTGCCAGCAGCTTAGTACGCGGGACCTCATCCTACGAGCAGTACTTC
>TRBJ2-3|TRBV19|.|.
CASSIDRGDTQYF
TGTGCCAGTAGTATAGATCGGGGGGATACGCAGTATTTT
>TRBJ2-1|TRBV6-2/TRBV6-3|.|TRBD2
CASSPSGGALRRHEQFF
TGTGCCAGCAGCCCTAGCGGGGGGGCCCTGCGTCGGCATGAGCAGTTCTTC
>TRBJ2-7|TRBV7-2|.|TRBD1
CASSLGGQTYEQYF
TGTGCCAGCAGCTTAGGGGGACAGACCTACGAGCAGTACTTC
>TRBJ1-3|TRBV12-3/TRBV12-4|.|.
CASSQGGNTIYF
TGTGCCAGCAGTCAGGGAGGAAACACCATATATTTT
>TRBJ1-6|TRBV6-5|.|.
CASSRYGGGSPLHF
TGTGCCAGCAGCCGCTACGGGGGAGGTTCACCCCTCCACTTT
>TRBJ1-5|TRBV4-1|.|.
CASSQEVGGVYSNQPQHF
TGCGCCAGCAGCCAAGAGGTAGGCGGGGTTTATAGCAATCAGCCCCAGCATTTT
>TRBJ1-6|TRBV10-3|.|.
CAISDNMNSPLHF
TGTGCCATCAGTGACAACATGAATTCACCCCTCCACTTT
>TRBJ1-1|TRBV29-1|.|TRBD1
CSVRPGGGMNTEAFF
TGCAGCGTCAGGCCAGGGGGTGGGATGAACACTGAAGCTTTCTTT
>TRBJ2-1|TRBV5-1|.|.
CASSLGGSNEQFF
TGCGCCAGCAGCTTGGGGGGCAGCAATGAGCAGTTCTTC
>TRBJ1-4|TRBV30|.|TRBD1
CAWSGDRGFPNEKLFF
TGTGCCTGGAGTGGGGACAGGGGGTTCCCTAATGAAAAACTGTTTTTT
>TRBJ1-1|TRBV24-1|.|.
CATSSTGLRGTEAFF
TGTGCCACCAGTAGTACAGGGCTGAGGGGTACTGAAGCTTTCTTT
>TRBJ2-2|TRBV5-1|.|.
CATRALAENTGELFF
TGCGCCACCAGGGCCTTAGCGGAGAACACCGGGGAGCTGTTTTTT
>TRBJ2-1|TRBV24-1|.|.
CATSVRQSPAGEQFF
TGTGCCACCAGTGTCCGCCAGTCACCGGCGGGTGAGCAGTTCTTC
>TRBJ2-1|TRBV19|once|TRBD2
CASKGGGALLDEQFF
TGTGCCAGTAAGGGCGGGGGGGCCTTGTTGGATGAGCAGTTCTTC
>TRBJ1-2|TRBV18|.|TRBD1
CASSPTGEYGYTF
TGTGCCAGCTCACCTACAGGGGAATATGGCTACACCTTC
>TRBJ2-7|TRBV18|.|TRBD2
CASSPELTSGTGEQYF
TGTGCCAGCTCACCCGAGCTGACTAGCGGGACGGGGGAGCAGTACTTC
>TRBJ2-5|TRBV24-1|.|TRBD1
CATSETKTGGGETQYF
TGTGCCACCAGTGAGACAAAGACAGGGGGAGGGGAGACCCAGTACTTC